Listed here are 29 T cell receptor beta chains from one sample, sequenced in a study of beta chain features in type 1 diabetes. Their cognate antigens are unknown. Expressed TCRB transcripts got sequenced, as all isolated RNA was reverse transcribed. Method: immunoSEQ multiplex PCR; TCRdb's copy keeps in-frame clones and lacks some. The sample gives 40,000 to 50,000 clones, roughly 70% of which show up once; approximately 1.6% is in the top ten. Broader study findings: There was a moderate but significant shortening of TCRB CDR3s in all four CD4+ subsets of Type 1 diabetes patients.

Sequencing was done on a sample of Tregs from blood. These receptor sequences come from a man aged 30 to 39 with type 1 diabetes. Some clones in this sample may be carry-over from other donors' samples.

A single count supports this clone. V usage is TRBV10-3 and J usage is TRBJ2-1, with 8 nucleotides matching TRBD2. Germline V lookup: CDR1 ENHRY, CDR2 SYGVKD. CDR3 length equals 13 residues. V lost 2 bases and J lost 8; bases outside the gene matches: 2. CDR3 DNA sequence: TGTGCCATCAGTGAGACGGGGGGGGATGAGCAGTTCTTC. The encoded protein is CAISETGGDEQFF.

As DNA, the CDR3 is TGTGCCAGCAGGCAATCTAGCGGGGTCCTCTCCCGGGAGACCCAGTACTTC. Protein: CASRQSSGVLSRETQYF. V is TRBV28 and J is TRBJ2-5; TRBD2 agrees at 9 bases. The CDR3 sequence is 17 residues long. Looked up from germline, CDR1 is MDHEN and CDR2 is SYDVKM. Losses at the gene ends were 6 bases for V and 5 bases for J; bases not matched to a gene: 16.

This clone has a handful of counts. CDR3 sequence reads: CASSLELDTDTQYF. CDR3 DNA sequence: TGCGCCAGCAGCTTGGAACTAGACACAGATACGCAGTATTTT. J is TRBJ2-3 and V is TRBV5-1, with D perhaps TRBD2 (5 bases). This CDR3 is built from 14 residues. Trimming stripped 0 bases from V and 2 bases from J, with 7 bases between. Germline V CDR1 and CDR2: SGHRS, YFSETQ.

V and J are TRBV7-3 and TRBJ2-1; 7 nucleotides agree with TRBD1. This CDR3 comprises 15 residues. The V and J ends lost 5 bases and 3 bases, in that order; junction bases with no gene match: 7. Germline V CDR1 and CDR2: SGHTA, FQGTGA. As DNA, the CDR3 is TGTGCCAGCAGCGTGGGGACAGCTTTCTACAATGAGCAGTTCTTC. Protein: CASSVGTAFYNEQFF.

CDR3 sequence (DNA): TGTGCCAGCAAGGAGGGACTGATTAATGAAAAACTGTTTTTT. Its protein is CASKEGLINEKLFF. The chain uses TRBV2 and TRBJ1-4; the D gene is possibly TRBD1 (5 bases). The V end lost 7 bases, the J end lost 4 bases, and 13 bases lay between the germline ends. The CDR3 extends over 14 amino acids. Germline-derived CDR1 and CDR2 are SNHLY and FYNNEI.

In its sample, this clone was seen a few times. The rearrangement uses TRBV4-1 and TRBJ1-2; possible D gene TRBD1, 6 bases. Trimming stripped 4 bases from V and 2 bases from J, with 8 bases between. From germline, CDR1 is MGHRA and CDR2 YSYEKL. The CDR3 sequence is 13 residues long. The CDR3 loop reads CASSPQGNYGYTF. The CDR3 nucleotides are TGCGCCAGCAGCCCCCAGGGGAACTATGGCTACACCTTC.

This clone was seen a few times. The chain employs TRBV5-4 and TRBJ1-6; 7 bases are a match to TRBD1. Germline trimming cut 4 bases from V and 4 bases from J; bases unmatched to any gene: 2. The CDR3 covers 14 residues. Germline loops: CDR1 SGHNT, CDR2 YYREEE (reference sequence). Here the CDR3 DNA reads TGTGCCAGCAGCCAGGGACAGTATAATTCACCCCTCCACTTT. Translation: CASSQGQYNSPLHF.

This rearrangement joins TRBV6-6 to TRBJ1-2; D unresolved. Looked up from germline, CDR1 is MNHNY and CDR2 is SVGAGI (reference sequence). Trimming stripped 4 bases from V and 0 bases from J, with 6 bases between. The CDR3 totals 13 residues. The CDR3 protein is CASSFGANYGYTF. In DNA form, the CDR3 reads TGTGCCAGCAGTTTTGGAGCTAACTATGGCTACACCTTC.

The chain carries TRBV7-2 and TRBJ2-7, with D possibly being TRBD2 (6 bases). This CDR3 has 15 residues. Per germline, CDR1 SGHTA and CDR2 FQGNSA. Trimming removed 1 base at V and 0 bases at J, with 10 bases between. The CDR3 reads CASSLGRGFSYEQYF. Here the CDR3 DNA reads TGTGCCAGCAGCTTAGGGCGGGGCTTCTCCTACGAGCAGTACTTC.

J is TRBJ2-3 and V is TRBV11-2; TRBD1 aligns across 7 bases. V gave up 5 bases and J gave up 7 bases; unmatched junction bases: 12. In germline, CDR1 is SGHAT, CDR2 FQNNGV. This CDR3 is built from 15 residues. CDR3 sequence reads: CASSPTGLEGNTQYF. CDR3 bases: TGTGCCAGCAGCCCGACAGGGTTGGAAGGAAATACGCAGTATTTT.

The rearrangement uses TRBV5-1 and TRBJ2-5; 12 bases agree with TRBD2. The CDR3 runs 16 residues. The germline V gene has CDR1 SGHRS and CDR2 YFSETQ. Losses at the gene ends were 4 bases for V and 2 bases for J; bases not matched to a gene: 6. The CDR3 DNA is TGCGCCAGCAGCCATACTAGCGGGGGGATTCAAGAGACCCAGTACTTC. It encodes CASSHTSGGIQETQYF.

Regarding this clone: The sample has other DNA sequences that encode this CDR3 too. This chain's CDR3 is CASSFDRLRNEKLFF. The DNA of the CDR3 is TGTGCCAGCAGCTTCGACAGGTTACGGAATGAAAAACTGTTTTTT. The chain carries TRBV5-5 and TRBJ1-4; perhaps TRBD1 as D (6 bases). Germline V gene lookup returns CDR1 SGHKS and CDR2 YYEKEE (reference sequence). Trimming pared 2 bases from V and 5 bases from J, leaving 13 bases between. The CDR3 spans 15 residues.

J is TRBJ2-5 and V is TRBV7-2, with 8 bases aligning to TRBD2. V was pared by 5 bases and J by 5 bases, with 7 bases of the junction left unmatched. The germline CDR1 and CDR2 sequences are SGHTA and FQGNSA. The CDR3 sequence is 14 residues long. The CDR3 DNA sequence: TGTGCCAGCAGCACCGGGGGGGCGGGGGAGACCCAGTACTTC. It encodes CASSTGGAGETQYF.

The V gene is TRBV7-2, the J gene TRBJ1-1; TRBD1 matches 8 bases. Germline CDR1 is SGHTA and CDR2 is FQGNSA. The CDR3 is 12 residues long. The trim removed 5 bases at V and 11 bases at J, leaving 7 bases unmatched. CDR3 coding DNA: TGTGCCAGCAGCCCCAGGGGGCGCGGCGCTTTCTTT. Its translation is CASSPRGRGAFF.

This clone was recorded a few times. The gene calls are TRBV7-6 and TRBJ2-1, with 15 bases matching TRBD2. In germline, CDR1 is SGHVS, CDR2 FNYEAQ. The V and J ends lost 6 bases and 4 bases, in that order; junction bases with no gene match: 4. The CDR3 runs to 16 residues. For the CDR3, the DNA is TGTGCCAGCAGTCGGACTAGCGGGGGGGCATACAATGAGCAGTTCTTC. Translation gives CASSRTSGGAYNEQFF.

This chain links TRBV5-1 with TRBJ1-5; a possible D gene is TRBD1 (5 bases). The V gene's germline CDR1 is SGHRS and CDR2 YFSETQ. V was pared by 4 bases and J by 3 bases, with 20 bases between. The CDR3 spans 17 residues. Here the CDR3 reads CASSNYQGKRNNQPQHF. CDR3 nucleotide sequence: TGCGCCAGCAGCAACTACCAGGGAAAACGGAACAATCAGCCCCAGCATTTT.

This clone was detected only a few times. The V and J genes are TRBV5-1 and TRBJ2-3; TRBD2 aligns across 9 bases. The CDR3 length is 14 residues. Germline-derived CDR1 and CDR2 are SGHRS and YFSETQ. Trimming took 7 bases from V and 2 from J; bases not matched to a gene: 5. CDR3 protein: CASAQRGDTDTQYF. Written as DNA, the CDR3 is TGCGCCAGCGCCCAGCGGGGGGACACAGATACGCAGTATTTT.

This clone came up once. The chain links TRBV4-2 to TRBJ2-5, with 9 bases matching TRBD2. The CDR3 has 16 residues. Losses at the gene ends were 5 bases for V and 4 bases for J; bases not matched to a gene: 11. Germline lookup yields CDR1 LGHNA and CDR2 YNFKEQ. CDR3 DNA: TGTGCCAGCAGCGGGCGGGGGGGGCGCCTGCGAGAGACCCAGTACTTC. It translates to CASSGRGGRLRETQYF.

This clone has only a few counts. V and J are TRBV6-6 and TRBJ2-5, with 10 bases that match TRBD1. V was pared by 2 bases and J by 4 bases, with 4 bases of the junction left unmatched. The CDR3 is 15 amino acids. Germline V gene sequence: CDR1 MNHNY, CDR2 SVGAGI (reference sequence). CDR3 DNA sequence: TGTGCCAGCAGTTACGGCGGGGACAGGGGAGAGACCCAGTACTTC. Residues: CASSYGGDRGETQYF.

This clone has just a few counts. The gene calls are TRBV11-3 and TRBJ1-6; D perhaps matches TRBD1 (6 bases). This CDR3 comprises 13 residues. Trimming removed 3 bases from V and 6 bases from J, with 6 bases in between. From germline, CDR1 is SGHNT and CDR2 YENEEA. The CDR3 nucleotides read TGTGCCAGCAGCTTCAGGGGTAATTCACCCCTCCACTTT. Its translation is CASSFRGNSPLHF. The whole variable domain, filled in from reference TRBV11-3 and TRBJ1-6, reads EAGVVQSPRYKIIEKKQPVAFWCNPISGHNTLYWYLQNLGQGPELLIRYENEEAVDDSQLPKDRFSAERLKGVDSTLKIQPAELGDSAVYLCASSFRGNSPLHFGNGTRLTVT.

This clone was recorded once. The V gene is TRBV28, the J gene TRBJ1-2, with no clear D. This CDR3 contains 14 residues. Trimming cost V 4 bases and J 4 bases, with 13 bases left between them. Germline V gene lookup returns CDR1 MDHEN and CDR2 SYDVKM. In nucleotides, the CDR3 is TGTGCCAGCAGTTCGGTCCCTCGTGGCTATGGCTACACCTTC. This gives the protein CASSSVPRGYGYTF.

The chain couples TRBV27 to TRBJ2-5; unclear D gene. Germline V gene lookup returns CDR1 MNHEY and CDR2 SMNVEV (reference sequence). V lost 4 bases and J lost 13, with 19 bases in between. The CDR3 contains 13 residues. The CDR3, as DNA: TGTGCCAGCAGTTCTATACTGGCCGGAGTCTGGTACTTC. Its translation: CASSSILAGVWYF.

This chain connects TRBV7-9 to TRBJ2-7; D may be TRBD2 (7 bases). Trimming cost V 4 bases and J 6 bases, with 16 bases left between them. This CDR3 is 14 amino acids long. Germline V gives CDR1 SEHNR, CDR2 FQNEAQ (reference sequence). The DNA of the CDR3 is TGTGCCAGCAGCTCGTACAGGGAGGGTCTCGAGCAGTACTTC. As protein: CASSSYREGLEQYF. Using reference TRBV7-9 and TRBJ2-7 for the parts outside the CDR3, the full variable domain is DTGVSQNPRHKITKRGQNVTFRCDPISEHNRLYWYRQTLGQGPEFLTYFQNEAQLEKSRLLSDRFSAERPKGSFSTLEIQRTEQGDSAMYLCASSSYREGLEQYFGPGTRLTVT.

This chain's CDR3 is CASRGTYTGELFF. The CDR3 DNA is TGTGCCAGCCGGGGGACTTACACCGGGGAGCTGTTTTTT. V is TRBV2 and J is TRBJ2-2; D might be TRBD2 (6 bases). CDR1 and CDR2 from the germline V gene are SNHLY and FYNNEI. The CDR3 length is 13 residues. V lost 8 bases and J lost 3, with 10 bases in between. The full variable domain, in which reference TRBV2 and TRBJ2-2 provide the parts outside the CDR3, is EPEVTQTPSHQVTQMGQEVILRCVPISNHLYFYWYRQILGQKVEFLVSFYNNEISEKSEIFDDQFSVERPDGSNFTLKIRSTKLEDSAMYFCASRGTYTGELFFGEGSRLTVL.

The chain combines TRBV18 with TRBJ2-5; D ambiguous. The CDR3 runs 13 residues. The V end was cut by 3 bases, the J end by 3 bases, with 8 bases between. Per germline, CDR1 KGHSH and CDR2 LQKENI. The DNA of the CDR3 is TGTGCCAGCTCACCGCGGCCCGAAGAGACCCAGTACTTC. Protein sequence: CASSPRPEETQYF. The complete variable domain, with remaining parts taken from reference TRBV18 and TRBJ2-5, reads NAGVMQNPRHLVRRRGQEARLRCSPMKGHSHVYWYRQLPEEGLKFMVYLQKENIIDESGMPKERFSAEFPKEGPSILRIQQVVRGDSAAYFCASSPRPEETQYFGPGTRLLVL.

This clone has just one count. This chain connects TRBV7-9 to TRBJ2-7, with D possibly being TRBD1 (5 bases). This CDR3 region has 16 residues. Trimming removed 1 base from V and 5 bases from J, with 18 bases in between. CDR1 is SEHNR and CDR2 is FQNEAQ in the germline V gene (reference sequence). The CDR3 region is CASSLGVPGYRNEQYF. CDR3 bases: TGTGCCAGCAGCTTAGGAGTCCCAGGGTATCGCAACGAGCAGTACTTC.

The rearrangement joins TRBV21-1 to TRBJ2-3; the table's D gene call, TRBD1, was not cross checked with the DNA. TRBV21-1 has pseudogene status. The CDR3 length is 17 residues. CDR3 coding DNA: TGTGCCAGCAGCAATCCGGGACAGCCTTTCGACACAGATACGCAGTATTTT. It codes for CASSNPGQPFDTDTQYF.

The rearrangement links TRBV19 to TRBJ2-3; D gene unclear. V was cut by 3 bases and J by 5 bases, with 9 bases left in between. The CDR3 extends over 13 amino acids. From germline, CDR1 is LNHDA and CDR2 SQIVND (reference sequence). CDR3 in DNA: TGTGCCAGTAGTATCGGGTTTAAAGATACGCAGTATTTT. Encoded protein: CASSIGFKDTQYF.

J is TRBJ2-7 and V is TRBV6-6; 8 bases are shared with TRBD1. Germline CDR1 reads MNHNY; CDR2 reads SVGAGI (reference sequence). J lost 6 bases, V lost 5 bases, and 9 bases had no gene match. The CDR3 spans 14 residues. CDR3 sequence reads: CASSIDRGRAEQYF. The CDR3 nucleotides are TGTGCCAGCAGTATCGACAGGGGTAGGGCCGAGCAGTACTTC.